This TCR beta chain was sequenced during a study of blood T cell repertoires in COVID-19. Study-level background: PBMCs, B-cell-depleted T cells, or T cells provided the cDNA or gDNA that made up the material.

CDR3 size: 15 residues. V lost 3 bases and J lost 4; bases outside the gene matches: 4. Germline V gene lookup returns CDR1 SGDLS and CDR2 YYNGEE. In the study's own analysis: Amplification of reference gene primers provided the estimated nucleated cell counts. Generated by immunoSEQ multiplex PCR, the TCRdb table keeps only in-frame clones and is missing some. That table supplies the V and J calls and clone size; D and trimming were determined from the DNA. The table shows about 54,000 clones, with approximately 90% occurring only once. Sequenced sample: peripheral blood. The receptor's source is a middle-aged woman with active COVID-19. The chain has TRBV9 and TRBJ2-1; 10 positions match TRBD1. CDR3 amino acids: CASSAGTGAYNEQFF. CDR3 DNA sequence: TGTGCCAGCAGCGCCGGGACAGGGGCATACAATGAGCAGTTCTTC. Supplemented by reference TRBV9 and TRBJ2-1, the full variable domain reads DSGVTQTPKHLITATGQRVTLRCSPRSGDLSVYWYQQSLDQGLQFLIQYYNGEERAKGNILERFSAQQFPDLHSELNLSSLELGDSALYFCASSAGTGAYNEQFFGPGTRLTVL.